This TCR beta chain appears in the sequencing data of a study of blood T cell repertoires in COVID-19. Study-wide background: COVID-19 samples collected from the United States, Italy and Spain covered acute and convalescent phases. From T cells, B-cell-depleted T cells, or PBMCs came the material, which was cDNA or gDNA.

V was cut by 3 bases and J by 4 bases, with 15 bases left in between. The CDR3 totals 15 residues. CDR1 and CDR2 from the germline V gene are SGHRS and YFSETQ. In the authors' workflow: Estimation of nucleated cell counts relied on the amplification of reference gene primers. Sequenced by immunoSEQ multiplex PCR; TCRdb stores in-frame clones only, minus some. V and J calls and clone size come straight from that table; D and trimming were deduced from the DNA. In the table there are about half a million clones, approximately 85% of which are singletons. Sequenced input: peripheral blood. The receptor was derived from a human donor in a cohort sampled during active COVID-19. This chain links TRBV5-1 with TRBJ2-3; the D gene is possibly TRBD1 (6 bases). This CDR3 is CASSSGQRPADTQYF. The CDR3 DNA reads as TGCGCCAGCAGCTCCGGACAGCGCCCTGCAGATACGCAGTATTTT.